This entry is about one T cell receptor beta chain. These data come from a study of blood T cell repertoires in COVID-19. For the study at large: COVID-19 samples collected from the United States, Italy and Spain covered acute and convalescent phases.

From germline, CDR1 is SGHDN and CDR2 FVKESK. The CDR3 length is 17 residues. The V gene end was trimmed by 4 bases and the J gene end by 4 bases; junction bases not matched to a gene: 10. Per the authors' pipeline: Nucleated cell number was recorded as an estimate derived from reference gene primer amplification. Data came from immunoSEQ multiplex PCR; TCRdb stores just in-frame clones and leaves some out. V, J and clone size are taken as reported in that table, and D and trimming were inferred from the DNA itself. The sample lists some 19,000 clones, 82% occurring once. The rearrangement uses TRBV14 and TRBJ2-5; 12 bases match TRBD2. Sequenced material: peripheral blood. The sequence was obtained from a human donor in a cohort sampled during active COVID-19. The CDR3 loop is CASSRRLAGVQGETQYF. The CDR3 coding sequence is TGTGCCAGCAGCCGAAGACTAGCGGGAGTTCAAGGAGAGACCCAGTACTTC.